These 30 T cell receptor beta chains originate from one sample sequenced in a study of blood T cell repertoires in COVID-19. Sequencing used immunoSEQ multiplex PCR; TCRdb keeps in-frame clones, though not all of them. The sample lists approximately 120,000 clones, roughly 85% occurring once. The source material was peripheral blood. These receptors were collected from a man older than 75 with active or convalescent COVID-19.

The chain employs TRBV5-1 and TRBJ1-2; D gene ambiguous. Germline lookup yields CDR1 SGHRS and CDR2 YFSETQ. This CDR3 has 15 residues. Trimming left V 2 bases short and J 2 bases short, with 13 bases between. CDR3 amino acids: CASSFNTAGNYGYTF. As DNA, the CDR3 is TGCGCCAGCAGCTTTAATACCGCGGGGAACTATGGCTACACCTTC.

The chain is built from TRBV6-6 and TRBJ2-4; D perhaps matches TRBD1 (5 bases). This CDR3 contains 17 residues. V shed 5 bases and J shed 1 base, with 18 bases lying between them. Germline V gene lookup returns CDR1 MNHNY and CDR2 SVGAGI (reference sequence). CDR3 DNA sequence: TGTGCCAGCAGTCCTCACTCCGACAGTAGTGCCAAAAACATTCAGTACTTC. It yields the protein CASSPHSDSSAKNIQYF.

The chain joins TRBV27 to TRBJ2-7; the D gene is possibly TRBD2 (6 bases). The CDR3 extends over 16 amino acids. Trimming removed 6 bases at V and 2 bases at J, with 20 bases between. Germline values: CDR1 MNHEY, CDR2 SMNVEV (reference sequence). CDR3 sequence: CASRSGVLGGTYEQYF. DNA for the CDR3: TGTGCCAGCAGAAGTGGGGTCCTCGGGGGAACCTACGAGCAGTACTTC.

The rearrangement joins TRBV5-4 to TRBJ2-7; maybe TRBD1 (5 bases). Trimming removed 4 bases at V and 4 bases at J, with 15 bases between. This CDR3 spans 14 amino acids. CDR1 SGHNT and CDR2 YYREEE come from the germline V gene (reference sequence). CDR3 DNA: TGTGCCAGCAGCCGACCCGACCGACAGTACGAGCAGTACTTC. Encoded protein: CASSRPDRQYEQYF. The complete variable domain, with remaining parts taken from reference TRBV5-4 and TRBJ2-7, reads ETGVTQSPTHLIKTRGQQVTLRCSSQSGHNTVSWYQQALGQGPQFIFQYYREEENGRGNFPPRFSGLQFPNYSSELNVNALELDDSALYLCASSRPDRQYEQYFGPGTRLTVT.

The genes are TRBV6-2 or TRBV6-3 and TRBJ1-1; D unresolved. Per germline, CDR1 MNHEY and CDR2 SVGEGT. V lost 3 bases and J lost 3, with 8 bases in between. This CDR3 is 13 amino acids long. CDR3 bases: TGTGCCAGCAGTTATACCGGGGACACTGAAGCTTTCTTT. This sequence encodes CASSYTGDTEAFF.

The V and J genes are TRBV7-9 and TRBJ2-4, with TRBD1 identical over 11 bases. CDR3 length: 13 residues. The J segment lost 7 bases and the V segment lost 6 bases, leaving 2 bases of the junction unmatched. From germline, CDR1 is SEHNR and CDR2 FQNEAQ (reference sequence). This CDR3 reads CASSWTGGNIQYF. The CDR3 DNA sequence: TGTGCCAGCAGTTGGACAGGGGGCAACATTCAGTACTTC.

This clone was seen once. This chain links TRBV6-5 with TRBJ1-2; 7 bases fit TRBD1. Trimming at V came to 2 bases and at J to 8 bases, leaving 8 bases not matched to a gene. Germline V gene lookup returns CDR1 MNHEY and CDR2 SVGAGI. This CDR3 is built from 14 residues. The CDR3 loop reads CASSYGRQGNGYTF. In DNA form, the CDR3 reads TGTGCCAGCAGTTACGGTCGACAGGGTAACGGCTACACCTTC.

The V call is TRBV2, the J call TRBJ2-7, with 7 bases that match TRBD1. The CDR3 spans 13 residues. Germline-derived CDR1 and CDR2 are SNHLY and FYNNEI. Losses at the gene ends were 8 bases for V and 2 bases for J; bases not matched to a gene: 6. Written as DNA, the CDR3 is TGTGCCAGCTTTCTGACAGGGACCTACGAGCAGTACTTC. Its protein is CASFLTGTYEQYF. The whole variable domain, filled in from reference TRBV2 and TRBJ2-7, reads EPEVTQTPSHQVTQMGQEVILRCVPISNHLYFYWYRQILGQKVEFLVSFYNNEISEKSEIFDDQFSVERPDGSNFTLKIRSTKLEDSAMYFCASFLTGTYEQYFGPGTRLTVT.

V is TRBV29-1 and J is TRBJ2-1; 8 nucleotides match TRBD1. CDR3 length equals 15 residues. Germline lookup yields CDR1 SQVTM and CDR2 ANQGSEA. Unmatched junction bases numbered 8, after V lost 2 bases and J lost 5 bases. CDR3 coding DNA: TGCAGCGTTGAAAAGACAGGGGACGCCGACAATGAGCAGTTCTTC. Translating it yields CSVEKTGDADNEQFF.

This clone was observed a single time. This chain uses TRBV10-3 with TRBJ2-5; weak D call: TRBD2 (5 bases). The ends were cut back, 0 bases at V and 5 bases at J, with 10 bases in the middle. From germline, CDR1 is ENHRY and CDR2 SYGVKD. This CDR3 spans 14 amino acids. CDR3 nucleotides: TGTGCCATCAGTGAGTCGAACGGGGTTGAGACCCAGTACTTC. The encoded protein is CAISESNGVETQYF.

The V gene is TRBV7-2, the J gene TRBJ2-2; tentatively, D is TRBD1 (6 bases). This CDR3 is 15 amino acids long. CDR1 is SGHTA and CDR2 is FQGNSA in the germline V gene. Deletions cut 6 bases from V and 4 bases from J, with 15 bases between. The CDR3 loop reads CASRPFTQGTGELFF. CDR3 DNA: TGTGCCAGCAGGCCCTTTACACAGGGCACCGGGGAGCTGTTTTTT.

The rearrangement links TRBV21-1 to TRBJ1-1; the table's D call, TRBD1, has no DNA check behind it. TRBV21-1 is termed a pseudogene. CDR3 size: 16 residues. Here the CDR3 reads CASKTVWQGLNTEAFF. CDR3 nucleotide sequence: TGTGCCAGCAAAACCGTATGGCAGGGCCTAAACACTGAAGCTTTCTTT.

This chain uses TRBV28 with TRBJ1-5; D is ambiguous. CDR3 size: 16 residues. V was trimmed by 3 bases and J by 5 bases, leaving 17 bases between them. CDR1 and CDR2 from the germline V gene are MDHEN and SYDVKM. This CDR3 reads CASSFIHGRIYQPQHF. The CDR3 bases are TGTGCCAGCAGTTTCATCCACGGGAGAATCTATCAGCCCCAGCATTTT.

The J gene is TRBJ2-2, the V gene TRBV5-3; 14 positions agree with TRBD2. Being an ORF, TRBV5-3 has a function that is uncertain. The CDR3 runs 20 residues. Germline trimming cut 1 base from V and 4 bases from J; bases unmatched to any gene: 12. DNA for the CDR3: TGTGCCAGAAGCTTGCCCCCCCCGGGACTAGCGGGAGAGGGCACCGGGGAGCTGTTTTTT. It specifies CARSLPPPGLAGEGTGELFF.

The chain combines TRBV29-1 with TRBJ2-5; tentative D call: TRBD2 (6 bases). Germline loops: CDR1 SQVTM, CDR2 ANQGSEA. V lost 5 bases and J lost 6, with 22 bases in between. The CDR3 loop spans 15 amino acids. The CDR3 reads CSVYGGEGLTKTQYF. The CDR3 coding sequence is TGCAGCGTTTATGGAGGTGAGGGACTGACAAAGACCCAGTACTTC. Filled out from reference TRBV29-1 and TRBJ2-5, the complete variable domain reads SAVISQKPSRDICQRGTSLTIQCQVDSQVTMMFWYRQQPGQSLTLIATANQGSEATYESGFVIDKFPISRPNLTFSTLTVSNMSPEDSSIYLCSVYGGEGLTKTQYFGPGTRLLVL.

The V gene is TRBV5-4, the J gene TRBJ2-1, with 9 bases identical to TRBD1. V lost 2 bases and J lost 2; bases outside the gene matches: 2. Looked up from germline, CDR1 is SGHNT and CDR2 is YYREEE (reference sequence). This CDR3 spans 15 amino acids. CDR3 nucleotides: TGTGCCAGCAGCTTAACAGGGGGCCCCTACAATGAGCAGTTCTTC. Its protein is CASSLTGGPYNEQFF.

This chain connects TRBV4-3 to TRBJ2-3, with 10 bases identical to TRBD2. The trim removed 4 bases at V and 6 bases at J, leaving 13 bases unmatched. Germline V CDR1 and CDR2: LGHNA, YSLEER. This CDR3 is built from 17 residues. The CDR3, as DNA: TGCGCCAGCAGCCTCGCTACTAGCGGGATAGGGGGGGATACGCAGTATTTT. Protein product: CASSLATSGIGGDTQYF.

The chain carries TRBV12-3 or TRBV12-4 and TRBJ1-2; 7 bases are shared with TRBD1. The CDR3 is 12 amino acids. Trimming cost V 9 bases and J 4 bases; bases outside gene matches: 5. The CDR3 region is CASAQGVYGYTF. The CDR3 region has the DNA TGTGCCAGTGCCCAGGGGGTCTATGGCTACACCTTC.

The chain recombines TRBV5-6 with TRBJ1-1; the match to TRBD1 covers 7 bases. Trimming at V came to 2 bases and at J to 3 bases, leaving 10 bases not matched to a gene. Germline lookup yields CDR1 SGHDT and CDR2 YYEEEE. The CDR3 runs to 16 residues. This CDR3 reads CASSFAGRGHDTEAFF. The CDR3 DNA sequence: TGTGCCAGCAGCTTTGCCGGAAGGGGGCATGACACTGAAGCTTTCTTT.

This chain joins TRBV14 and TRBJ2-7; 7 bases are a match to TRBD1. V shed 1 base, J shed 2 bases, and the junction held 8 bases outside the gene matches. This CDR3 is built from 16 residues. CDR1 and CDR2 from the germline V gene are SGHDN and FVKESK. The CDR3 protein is CASSQAPATGPYEQYF. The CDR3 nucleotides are TGTGCCAGCAGCCAAGCCCCCGCGACAGGGCCCTACGAGCAGTACTTC.

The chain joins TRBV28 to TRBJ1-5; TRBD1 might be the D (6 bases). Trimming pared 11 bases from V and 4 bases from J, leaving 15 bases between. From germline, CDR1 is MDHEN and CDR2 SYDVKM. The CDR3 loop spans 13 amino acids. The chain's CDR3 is CAGGGLGNQPQHF. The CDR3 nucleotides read TGTGCCGGGGGGGGGCTAGGAAATCAGCCCCAGCATTTT. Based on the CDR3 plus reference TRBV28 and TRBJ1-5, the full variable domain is DVKVTQSSRYLVKRTGEKVFLECVQDMDHENMFWYRQDPGLGLRLIYFSYDVKMKEKGDIPEGYSVSREKKERFSLILESASTNQTSMYLCAGGGLGNQPQHFGDGTRLSIL.

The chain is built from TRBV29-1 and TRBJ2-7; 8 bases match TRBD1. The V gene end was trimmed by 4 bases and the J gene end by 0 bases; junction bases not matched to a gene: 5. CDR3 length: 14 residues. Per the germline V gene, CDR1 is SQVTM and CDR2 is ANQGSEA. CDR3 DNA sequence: TGCAGCGTTGCCCGGACAGGGCCCTCCTACGAGCAGTACTTC. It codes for CSVARTGPSYEQYF.

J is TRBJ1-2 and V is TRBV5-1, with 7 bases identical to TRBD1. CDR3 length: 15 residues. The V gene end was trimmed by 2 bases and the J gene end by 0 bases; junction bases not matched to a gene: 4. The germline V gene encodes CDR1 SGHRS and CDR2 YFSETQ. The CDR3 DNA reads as TGCGCCAGCAGCTTAACAGGGGATTCTAACTATGGCTACACCTTC. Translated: CASSLTGDSNYGYTF.

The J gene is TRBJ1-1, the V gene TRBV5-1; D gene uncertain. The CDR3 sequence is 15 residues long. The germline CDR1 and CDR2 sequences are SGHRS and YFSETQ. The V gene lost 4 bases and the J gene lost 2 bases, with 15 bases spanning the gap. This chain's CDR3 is CASSPLTLDNTEAFF. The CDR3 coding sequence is TGCGCCAGCAGCCCCTTAACCCTAGACAACACTGAAGCTTTCTTT.

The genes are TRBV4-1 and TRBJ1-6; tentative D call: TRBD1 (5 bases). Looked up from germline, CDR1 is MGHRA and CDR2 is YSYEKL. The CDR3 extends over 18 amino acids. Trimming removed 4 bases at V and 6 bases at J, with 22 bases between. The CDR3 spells CASSPRGAGLTGNSPLHF. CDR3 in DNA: TGCGCCAGCAGCCCAAGAGGAGCGGGACTTACGGGTAATTCACCCCTCCACTTT.

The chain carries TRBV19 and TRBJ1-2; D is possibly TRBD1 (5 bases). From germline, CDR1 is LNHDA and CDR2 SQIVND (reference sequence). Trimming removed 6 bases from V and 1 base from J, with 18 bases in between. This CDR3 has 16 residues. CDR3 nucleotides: TGTGCCAGTAGCCTTATCCCCCGACAGATTAACTATGGCTACACCTTC. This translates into CASSLIPRQINYGYTF.

This CDR3 reads CASSEWRLAPAETQYF. CDR3 nucleotide sequence: TGTGCCAGCAGTGAATGGAGACTCGCCCCGGCAGAGACCCAGTACTTC. This chain uses TRBV25-1 with TRBJ2-5; D gene uncertain. The CDR3 spans 16 residues. Germline CDR1 is MGHDK and CDR2 is SYGVNS. V was pared by 1 base and J by 4 bases, with 16 bases between.

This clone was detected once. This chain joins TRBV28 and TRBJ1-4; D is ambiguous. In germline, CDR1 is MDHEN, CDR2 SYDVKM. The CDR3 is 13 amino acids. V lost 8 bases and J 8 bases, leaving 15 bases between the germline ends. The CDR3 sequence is CASLGGGPEKLFF. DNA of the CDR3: TGTGCCAGCTTAGGCGGAGGGCCGGAAAAACTGTTTTTT.

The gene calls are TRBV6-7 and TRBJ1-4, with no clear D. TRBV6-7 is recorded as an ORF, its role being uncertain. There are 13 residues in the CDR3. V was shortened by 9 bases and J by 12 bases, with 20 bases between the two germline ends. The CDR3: CARSRGLLKQLFF. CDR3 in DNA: TGTGCCAGATCCCGAGGATTGTTGAAGCAACTGTTTTTT.

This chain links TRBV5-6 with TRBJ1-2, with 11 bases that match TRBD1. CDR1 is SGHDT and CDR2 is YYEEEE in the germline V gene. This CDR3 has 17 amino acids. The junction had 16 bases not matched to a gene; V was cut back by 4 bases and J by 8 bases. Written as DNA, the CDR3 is TGTGCCAGCAGCCGTAAAATCGAGGACAGGGGGCTAATCGGCTACACCTTC. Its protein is CASSRKIEDRGLIGYTF.